This T cell receptor (beta chain) is drawn from a study of patients and donors after allogeneic stem cell transplantation. TCRdb ran MiXCR on the RT-PCR reads and lists one entry per CDR3 protein. The sample has a few hundred thousand distinct CDR3 sequences, 35% to 45% seen once; the top ten hold approximately 10%. Trimming cost V 1 base and J 4 bases; bases outside gene matches: 5. Germline V gene lookup returns CDR1 SGDLS and CDR2 YYNGEE. This CDR3 is built from 15 residues. The sample consisted of blood, either unsorted or a sorted T cell fraction (not recorded which). The sequence derives from a human donor who was either an allogeneic HSCT recipient or a stem cell or donor lymphocyte infusion donor (not recorded which). It is not recorded whose cells these are; they may come from a transplant donor. This chain links TRBV9 with TRBJ2-7; TRBD2 matches at 10 bases. In nucleotides, the CDR3 is TGTGCCAGCAGCGTAACTAGCGGGGAAGGATACGAGCAGTACTTC. Translating gives CASSVTSGEGYEQYF.